This record concerns one T cell receptor beta chain sequence. Authors' processing steps: Scientists estimated how many nucleated cells there were by amplifying reference gene primers. Profiled with immunoSEQ multiplex PCR; TCRdb holds only in-frame clones, not every one. V, J and clone size are taken as reported in that table, and D and trimming were inferred from the DNA itself. This sample has around 39,000 clones, with over 70% found just once. This record comes from a study of blood T cell repertoires in COVID-19. Study-level background: COVID-19 samples from acute and convalescent phases originated in the United States, Italy and Spain. Sources were T cells, B-cell-depleted T cells, or PBMCs; the material itself was cDNA or gDNA.

The CDR3 runs to 16 residues. V was pared by 4 bases and J by 4 bases, with 6 bases of the junction left unmatched. Germline V CDR1 and CDR2: SGHVS, FNYEAQ. The sequencing input was peripheral blood. The sequence was collected from a man aged 80 or over with active or convalescent COVID-19. V usage is TRBV7-6 and J usage is TRBJ2-1, with TRBD2 matching 11 bases. CDR3 sequence: CASSSFSGGAYNEQFF. CDR3 nucleotide sequence: TGTGCCAGCAGCTCCTTTAGCGGGGGGGCGTACAATGAGCAGTTCTTC.